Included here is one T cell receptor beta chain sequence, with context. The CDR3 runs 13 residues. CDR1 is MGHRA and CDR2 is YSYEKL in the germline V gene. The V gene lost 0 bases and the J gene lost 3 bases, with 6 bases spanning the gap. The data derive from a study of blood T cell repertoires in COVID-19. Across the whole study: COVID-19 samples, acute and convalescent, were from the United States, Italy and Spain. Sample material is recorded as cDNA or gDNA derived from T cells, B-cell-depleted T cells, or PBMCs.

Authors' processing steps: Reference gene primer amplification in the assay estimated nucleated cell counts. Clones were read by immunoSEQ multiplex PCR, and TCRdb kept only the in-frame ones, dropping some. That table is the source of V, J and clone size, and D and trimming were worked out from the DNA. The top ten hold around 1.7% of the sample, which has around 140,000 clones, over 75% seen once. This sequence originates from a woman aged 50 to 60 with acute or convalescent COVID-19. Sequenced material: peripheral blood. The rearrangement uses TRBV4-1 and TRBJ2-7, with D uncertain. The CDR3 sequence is CASSQDHFYEQYF. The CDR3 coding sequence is TGCGCCAGCAGCCAAGATCACTTCTACGAGCAGTACTTC.